Listed below are T cell receptor beta chains from one sample, sequenced in a study of shared clonotypes between healthy human individuals. Libraries were prepared by immunoSEQ multiplex PCR; TCRdb keeps only in-frame clonotypes and omits some of them. The table has hundreds of thousands of clones, about 78% seen once. The sequenced material came from memory CD4+ T cells sorted from blood. These receptors all come from a woman in her twenties or thirties in good health. CDR3s include the opening cysteine and the closing phenylalanine or tryptophan. A D gene is named only where the DNA matches it firmly. Clone sizes are given selectively: once, few, many, or a class where the clone is expanded.

CDR3nt	CDR3aa	v_gene	j_gene	abundance	d_gene
TGTGCCAGCAGTGAATATAACCTAGCGGGGCCCACCGGGGAGCTGTTTTTT	CASSEYNLAGPTGELFF	TRBV25-1	TRBJ2-2	NA	TRBD2
TGTGCCAGCAGTGCCCTAGCGGGAGTGGGCAATGAGCAGTTCTTC	CASSALAGVGNEQFF	TRBV2	TRBJ2-1	NA	TRBD2
TGCGCCAGCAGCTCCCTATCTGCCTCTAGCGGGAGCACAGATACGCAGTATTTT	CASSSLSASSGSTDTQYF	TRBV5-1	TRBJ2-3	once	TRBD2
TGTGCCAGCAGCTCGCTGGGCCCTGGAAACACCATATATTTT	CASSSLGPGNTIYF	TRBV9	TRBJ1-3	NA	NA
TGTGCCAGCAGGTCGGACTGGCGGGGGGAGACCCAGTACTTC	CASRSDWRGETQYF	TRBV7-2	TRBJ2-5	NA	TRBD2
TGTGCCAGCAGTCCCCAGGGGGGTTGGGCCGGGGATCAGTACTTC	CASSPQGGWAGDQYF	TRBV27	TRBJ2-4	NA	NA
TGTGCCAGCCGACGTGGATTGGGATACTCTGGAAACACCATATATTTT	CASRRGLGYSGNTIYF	TRBV5-8	TRBJ1-3	many	NA
TGTGCCAGCAGCCCCTTCTTGGCGGTCTACGAGCAGTACTTC	CASSPFLAVYEQYF	TRBV11-2	TRBJ2-7	NA	NA
TGTGCCAGCAGCTTAGCGTACGGCGTCAGCACAGATACGCAGTATTTT	CASSLAYGVSTDTQYF	TRBV7-6	TRBJ2-3	many	NA
TGTGCCAGCTCACCCGGACAGGGGGTTGAAAAACTGTTTTTT	CASSPGQGVEKLFF	TRBV18	TRBJ1-4	NA	TRBD1
TGTGCCAGCAGCTTAGGAATAGACAGATCCGGTCCAGATACGCAGTATTTT	CASSLGIDRSGPDTQYF	TRBV11-3	TRBJ2-3	many	NA
TGTGCCAGCAGCCCAGGGGAAGCCAAAAACATTCAGTACTTC	CASSPGEAKNIQYF	TRBV5-4	TRBJ2-4	NA	NA
TGCGCCAGCAGAGAGACCTTCTACGAGCAGTACTTC	CASRETFYEQYF	TRBV10-2	TRBJ2-7	NA	NA
TGCAGCGGAGGGGACTCCGGCTACACCTTC	CSGGDSGYTF	TRBV29-1	TRBJ1-2	NA	NA
TGTGCCAGCAGTCCGCCGTCTGGGGTCGAGACTGAAGCTTTCTTT	CASSPPSGVETEAFF	TRBV28	TRBJ1-1	NA	NA
TGTGCCAGCAGCTTAGGTCTCGGGACTAGCGGTGACAATGAGCAGTTCTTC	CASSLGLGTSGDNEQFF	TRBV11-3	TRBJ2-1	NA	TRBD2
TGTGCCAGCAGTTATGGGACTCATTACGAGCAGTACTTC	CASSYGTHYEQYF	TRBV6-6	TRBJ2-7	NA	NA
TGTGCCAGCAGCTCCTCCGGGACAGGGCACACCGGGGAGCTGTTTTTT	CASSSSGTGHTGELFF	TRBV11-3	TRBJ2-2	NA	TRBD1
TGTGCCAGCAGTCGCCCTTCCTGGAATGAGCAGTTCTTC	CASSRPSWNEQFF	TRBV2	TRBJ2-1	NA	NA
TGTGCCAGCAGCTTAGATCCCCGTGAAGCTTTCTTT	CASSLDPREAFF	TRBV7-9	TRBJ1-1	once	NA
TGTGCCAGCAGCCACGGGGACAGGGTTCACGAGCAGTACTTC	CASSHGDRVHEQYF	TRBV6-5	TRBJ2-7	NA	TRBD1
TGTGCCAGCAGACGGGGAGGGCCGTCAGATACGCAGTATTTT	CASRRGGPSDTQYF	TRBV28	TRBJ2-3	once	TRBD2
TGTGCCAGCAGTTTCGGACTAGCGGCCTTAACGGACACCGGGGAGCTGTTTTTT	CASSFGLAALTDTGELFF	TRBV27	TRBJ2-2	NA	TRBD2
TGCGCCAGCAGCCCGGGACATGGGACGGAGACCCAGTACTTC	CASSPGHGTETQYF	TRBV5-1	TRBJ2-5	NA	NA
TGCAGCGCCTCACCGTACACCACCTCCTACGAGCAGTACTTC	CSASPYTTSYEQYF	TRBV29-1	TRBJ2-7	NA	NA
TGTGCCAGCACCCCTACAGGGGGCGTGTGGGCTTTCTTT	CASTPTGGVWAFF	TRBV6-1	TRBJ1-1	NA	TRBD1
TGTGCCAGCAGCCAACGGGGGGGGACGGGAAGAGTCTCCTACGAGCAGTACTTC	CASSQRGGTGRVSYEQYF	TRBV14	TRBJ2-7	NA	TRBD2
TGCGCCAGCAGCTTGGATCGTGGGGGATTGGGAGCTTTCTTT	CASSLDRGGLGAFF	TRBV5-1	TRBJ1-1	NA	NA
TGTGCCAGCAGTGAAAGGGTGGGGCCAGATACGCAGTATTTT	CASSERVGPDTQYF	TRBV2	TRBJ2-3	once	NA
TGCGCCAGCAGCCAAGCTTTTCAGCGGGGGACACCGACTGAAAAACTGTTTTTT	CASSQAFQRGTPTEKLFF	TRBV4-1	TRBJ1-4	many	NA